This passage covers 26 T cell receptor beta chains from one sample sequenced in a study of cytomegalovirus exposure and HLA in healthy donors. Vbeta (60) and Jbeta (13) primers were used in the PCR. TCRdb's table, derived via immunoSEQ multiplex PCR, lists solely in-frame clones and lacks some. Among 150,000 to 200,000 clones listed, 81% were seen once. The specimen was PBMCs. These receptors were obtained from a man in his forties or fifties in good health and CMV-seropositive.

This rearrangement joins TRBV7-8 to TRBJ2-7, with D perhaps matching TRBD1 (6 bases). Germline CDR1 reads SGHVS; CDR2 reads FQNEAQ. There are 14 residues in the CDR3. The ends were cut back, 1 base at V and 3 bases at J, with 10 bases in the middle. The CDR3, as DNA: TGTGCCAGCAGCTTAGGCAGGGGCGGCTACGAGCAGTACTTC. It codes for CASSLGRGGYEQYF.

The rearrangement links TRBV27 to TRBJ1-4, with D perhaps matching TRBD1 (6 bases). V dropped 3 bases and J dropped 5 bases, with 10 bases sitting between them. There are 14 residues in the CDR3. Germline values: CDR1 MNHEY, CDR2 SMNVEV (reference sequence). CDR3 bases: TGTGCCAGCAGTTTGCTAGGGGGAAATGAAAAACTGTTTTTT. It translates to CASSLLGGNEKLFF.

The V gene is TRBV5-4, the J gene TRBJ2-5; 9 nucleotides line up with TRBD1. Trimming cost V 2 bases and J 3 bases; bases outside gene matches: 5. The CDR3 runs to 15 residues. Per the germline V gene, CDR1 is SGHNT and CDR2 is YYREEE (reference sequence). CDR3 sequence (DNA): TGTGCCAGCAGCTTCCTAGGACAGGGGAAAGAGACCCAGTACTTC. Its protein product is CASSFLGQGKETQYF.

This clone was found once. This chain links TRBV7-9 with TRBJ2-3; TRBD2 agrees at 11 bases. Trimming took 5 bases from V and 3 from J; bases not matched to a gene: 7. Germline V gene sequence: CDR1 SEHNR, CDR2 FQNEAQ (reference sequence). The CDR3 runs to 16 residues. In DNA, the CDR3 is TGTGCCAGCAGCGCCCTGACTAGCGGGGTTACAGATACGCAGTATTTT. Its translation is CASSALTSGVTDTQYF. Variable domain in full (rest from reference TRBV7-9 and TRBJ2-3): DTGVSQNPRHKITKRGQNVTFRCDPISEHNRLYWYRQTLGQGPEFLTYFQNEAQLEKSRLLSDRFSAERPKGSFSTLEIQRTEQGDSAMYLCASSALTSGVTDTQYFGPGTRLTVL.

CDR3 sequence reads: CASSPRLAGRQETQYF. The DNA for the CDR3 is TGTGCCAGCTCACCAAGACTAGCGGGACGGCAAGAGACCCAGTACTTC. The genes are TRBV18 and TRBJ2-5; 11 bases match TRBD2. V trimming: 2 bases; J trimming: 2 bases; junction bases outside the gene matches: 4. Per the germline V gene, CDR1 is KGHSH and CDR2 is LQKENI. The CDR3 sequence is 16 residues long.

The chain combines TRBV9 with TRBJ1-2; the D is unclear. This CDR3 has 14 residues. Trimming shortened V by 0 bases and J by 4 bases, and 10 bases separated the two germline ends. Germline CDR1 and CDR2: SGDLS and YYNGEE. The CDR3 is CASSVATGAYGYTF. CDR3 bases: TGTGCCAGCAGCGTAGCAACGGGTGCCTATGGCTACACCTTC. The variable domain in full, completed from reference TRBV9 and TRBJ1-2, reads DSGVTQTPKHLITATGQRVTLRCSPRSGDLSVYWYQQSLDQGLQFLIQYYNGEERAKGNILERFSAQQFPDLHSELNLSSLELGDSALYFCASSVATGAYGYTFGSGTRLTVV.

The rearrangement uses TRBV7-2 and TRBJ2-7, with TRBD2 matching 7 bases. V shed 3 bases and J 0 bases; nucleotides not matched to a gene: 11. Germline V gives CDR1 SGHTA, CDR2 FQGNSA. This CDR3 is built from 17 residues. The CDR3 coding sequence is TGTGCCAGCAGCTTGGTTACGGGAGGACCCTCCTCCTACGAGCAGTACTTC. Amino acid sequence: CASSLVTGGPSSYEQYF.

The table lists this clone with a few counts. The chain employs TRBV29-1 and TRBJ1-3; no reliable D call. The CDR3 consists of 12 residues. The germline CDR1 and CDR2 sequences are SQVTM and ANQGSEA. CDR3 in amino acids: CSYSFSGNTIYF. In nucleotides, the CDR3 is TGCAGTTACAGTTTCTCTGGAAACACCATATATTTT.

The chain employs TRBV6-5 and TRBJ1-2; D gene ambiguous. Trimming stripped 5 bases from V and 8 bases from J, with 18 bases between. The CDR3 totals 14 residues. Per germline, CDR1 MNHEY and CDR2 SVGAGI. CDR3 loop: CASSRLSPASGYTF. CDR3 in DNA: TGTGCCAGCAGTAGACTGTCCCCAGCCTCCGGCTACACCTTC.

The rearrangement joins TRBV14 to TRBJ2-5; 7 nucleotides agree with TRBD1. Germline V CDR1 and CDR2: SGHDN, FVKESK. J lost 4 bases, V lost 3 bases, and 8 bases had no gene match. The CDR3 has 15 residues. In DNA, the CDR3 is TGTGCCAGCAGCCAGGACTTACAGGGGCGAGAGACCCAGTACTTC. Translation gives CASSQDLQGRETQYF.

This clone was detected a few times. The V and J genes are TRBV7-3 and TRBJ1-2; no clear D gene. Trimming pared 5 bases from V and 8 bases from J, leaving 15 bases between. Germline lookup yields CDR1 SGHTA and CDR2 FQGTGA. There are 13 residues in the CDR3. Written as DNA, the CDR3 is TGTGCCAGCAGCCCCTTCGAGGCCGTGGGCTACACCTTC. Amino acids: CASSPFEAVGYTF.

The gene calls are TRBV14 and TRBJ2-3, with TRBD2 matching over 9 bases. V shed 6 bases, J shed 5 bases, and the junction held 9 bases outside the gene matches. Germline V gene lookup returns CDR1 SGHDN and CDR2 FVKESK. This CDR3 contains 15 residues. As DNA, the CDR3 is TGTGCCAGCAGACCGCGGGGGGGGCTCGGAGATACGCAGTATTTT. Amino acids: CASRPRGGLGDTQYF.

The chain is built from TRBV9 and TRBJ2-3; D is undetermined. Trimming removed 6 bases at V and 0 bases at J, with 11 bases between. The CDR3 is made up of 14 amino acids. The germline V gene encodes CDR1 SGDLS and CDR2 YYNGEE. The CDR3 DNA follows: TGTGCCAGCACTAAGTCCCCAAGCACAGATACGCAGTATTTT. This gives the protein CASTKSPSTDTQYF. The full variable domain, its missing parts supplied by reference TRBV9 and TRBJ2-3, is DSGVTQTPKHLITATGQRVTLRCSPRSGDLSVYWYQQSLDQGLQFLIQYYNGEERAKGNILERFSAQQFPDLHSELNLSSLELGDSALYFCASTKSPSTDTQYFGPGTRLTVL.

CDR3 loop: CASSVGASGKLHFF. CDR3 DNA sequence: TGTGCCAGCAGCGTAGGCGCTAGCGGGAAGTTGCACTTCTTC. V gene TRBV9 combines with J gene TRBJ2-1; TRBD2 matches at 9 bases. The ends lost 0 bases at V and 16 bases at J; junction bases unmatched: 11. CDR1 and CDR2 (germline): SGDLS, YYNGEE. The CDR3 is 14 amino acids.

The V call is TRBV9, the J call TRBJ1-2, with 9 bases matching TRBD1. V gave up 4 bases and J gave up 6 bases; unmatched junction bases: 4. CDR1 and CDR2 (germline): SGDLS, YYNGEE. CDR3 length: 13 amino acids. The CDR3 bases are TGTGCCAGCAGCCCCCGGACAGGGGATGGCTACACCTTC. It is translated as CASSPRTGDGYTF. The variable domain in full, with the rest retrieved from reference TRBV9 and TRBJ1-2, is DSGVTQTPKHLITATGQRVTLRCSPRSGDLSVYWYQQSLDQGLQFLIQYYNGEERAKGNILERFSAQQFPDLHSELNLSSLELGDSALYFCASSPRTGDGYTFGSGTRLTVV.

The V call is TRBV6-5, the J call TRBJ2-1; 11 nucleotides align to TRBD2. The CDR3 loop spans 15 amino acids. The germline V gene has CDR1 MNHEY and CDR2 SVGAGI. The V and J ends lost 6 bases and 3 bases, in that order; junction bases with no gene match: 4. The CDR3 reads CASRQGTSGYNEQFF. The DNA for the CDR3 is TGTGCCAGCAGACAAGGGACTAGCGGCTACAATGAGCAGTTCTTC.

V gene TRBV11-1 combines with J gene TRBJ2-7; D perhaps matches TRBD2 (5 bases). Germline loops: CDR1 SGHAT, CDR2 FQDESV (reference sequence). V lost 3 bases to trimming and J lost 2 bases, with 8 bases between them. The CDR3 covers 13 residues. The CDR3 coding sequence is TGTGCCAGCAGCTTCGGGATGCCCTACGAGCAGTACTTC. It is translated as CASSFGMPYEQYF.

V gene TRBV6-5 combines with J gene TRBJ1-1; D not certain. Germline V gene data show CDR1 as MNHEY and CDR2 as SVGAGI. V was cut by 2 bases and J by 4 bases, with 14 bases left in between. CDR3 length: 15 amino acids. The CDR3 region has the DNA TGTGCCAGCAGTTACACTCCGGTTTTTGGCACTGAAGCTTTCTTT. Protein: CASSYTPVFGTEAFF.

The chain recombines TRBV5-4 with TRBJ2-7; 10 bases match TRBD1. V trimming: 4 bases; J trimming: 0 bases; junction bases outside the gene matches: 1. CDR1 is SGHNT, CDR2 YYREEE, per germline (reference sequence). This CDR3 is built from 14 residues. CDR3 in amino acids: CASSGTGVSYEQYF. CDR3 nucleotides: TGTGCCAGCAGCGGGACAGGGGTCTCCTACGAGCAGTACTTC.

The chain is built from TRBV15 and TRBJ2-5; D is possibly TRBD2 (6 bases). Looked up from germline, CDR1 is LNHNV and CDR2 is YYDKDF (reference sequence). CDR3 length equals 13 residues. Deletions cut 6 bases from V and 1 base from J, with 9 bases between. The CDR3 spells CATRRDFQETQYF. The CDR3 DNA is TGTGCCACCAGGAGGGACTTCCAAGAGACCCAGTACTTC.

The chain employs TRBV6-1 and TRBJ2-2; D remains ambiguous. The CDR3 length is 12 residues. CDR1 is MNHNS, CDR2 SASEGT, per germline. Trimming removed 5 bases from V and 1 base from J, with 2 bases in between. The CDR3 sequence: CASSRNTGELFF. Here the CDR3 DNA reads TGTGCCAGCAGTCGGAACACCGGGGAGCTGTTTTTT.

This clone has just one count. This chain links TRBV7-3 with TRBJ2-4, with TRBD1 identical over 9 bases. CDR1 SGHTA and CDR2 FQGTGA come from the germline V gene. The CDR3 runs to 14 residues. With V trimmed by 4 bases and J by 8 bases, 6 bases remained unmatched. The CDR3 DNA follows: TGTGCCAGCAGCTCGGGACAGGGAGCGGACATTCAGTACTTC. It encodes CASSSGQGADIQYF.

This chain connects TRBV5-6 to TRBJ2-1; 9 bases fit TRBD1. With V trimmed by 4 bases and J by 7 bases, 12 bases remained unmatched. Germline values: CDR1 SGHDT, CDR2 YYEEEE. The CDR3 has 16 amino acids. The CDR3 region is CASSLRPGQGMNEQFF. CDR3 DNA sequence: TGTGCCAGCAGCCTAAGACCGGGACAGGGTATGAATGAGCAGTTCTTC.

This chain links TRBV11-3 with TRBJ2-1; 8 nucleotides agree with TRBD1. The trim removed 3 bases at V and 9 bases at J, leaving 4 bases unmatched. CDR1 SGHNT and CDR2 YENEEA come from the germline V gene. This CDR3 region has 13 residues. The CDR3 reads CASSLTGVTEQFF. CDR3 sequence (DNA): TGTGCCAGCAGCTTGACAGGGGTCACTGAGCAGTTCTTC.

The rearrangement joins TRBV5-6 to TRBJ1-2; 8 positions match TRBD1. Germline V CDR1 and CDR2: SGHDT, YYEEEE. This CDR3 comprises 12 residues. Trimming removed 2 bases from V and 10 bases from J; junction bases left unmatched: 4. DNA of the CDR3: TGTGCCAGCAGCTTATGGGGACAGGACTACACCTTC. Amino acids: CASSLWGQDYTF.

This rearrangement joins TRBV6-5 to TRBJ2-3, with TRBD1 as a possible D gene (6 bases). The V end lost 7 bases, the J end lost 6 bases, and 17 bases lay between the germline ends. The CDR3 length is 14 residues. Germline loops: CDR1 MNHEY, CDR2 SVGAGI. DNA for the CDR3: TGTGCCAGCACCCAGGGGTCCGGAACGGATACGCAGTATTTT. Its protein is CASTQGSGTDTQYF.